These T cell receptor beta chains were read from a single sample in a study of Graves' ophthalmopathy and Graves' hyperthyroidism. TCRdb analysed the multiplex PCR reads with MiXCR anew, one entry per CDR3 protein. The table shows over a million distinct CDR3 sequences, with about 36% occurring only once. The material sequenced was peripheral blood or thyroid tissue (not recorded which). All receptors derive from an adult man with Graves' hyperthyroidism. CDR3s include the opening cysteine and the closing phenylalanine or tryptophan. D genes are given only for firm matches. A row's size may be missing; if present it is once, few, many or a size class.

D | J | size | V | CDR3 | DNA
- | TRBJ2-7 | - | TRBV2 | CASSGALQSSYEQYF | TGTGCCAGCTCCGGGGCCCTACAGAGCTCCTACGAGCAGTACTTC
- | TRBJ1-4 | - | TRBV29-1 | CSVSTRLSYEQYFGHEKLFF | -
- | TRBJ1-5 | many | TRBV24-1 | CATSDLRGQPQHF | TGTGCCACCAGTGATCTCAGGGGTCAGCCCCAGCATTTT
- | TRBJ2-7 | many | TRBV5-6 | CASSLVTETYEQYF | TGTGCCAGCAGCTTGGTGACAGAGACCTACGAGCAGTACTTC
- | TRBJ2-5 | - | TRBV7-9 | CASSSRQAGTQYF | TGTGCCAGCAGCTCCCGACAAGCGGGGACCCAGTACTTC
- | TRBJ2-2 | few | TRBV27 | CASGPSGGTNTGELFF | TGTGCCAGCGGACCATCAGGCGGGACGAACACCGGGGAGCTGTTTTTT
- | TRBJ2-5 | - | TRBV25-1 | CASSDPDRFRETQYF | TGTGCCAGCAGTGATCCCGACAGGTTTCGGGAGACCCAGTACTTC
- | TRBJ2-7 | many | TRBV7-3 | CASSSTNWGEQYF | TGTGCCAGCAGCTCCACGAACTGGGGAGAGCAGTACTTC
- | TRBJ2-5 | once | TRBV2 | CASSRYRVGETQYF | TGTGCCAGCAGCCGATACAGGGTCGGAGAGACCCAGTACTTC
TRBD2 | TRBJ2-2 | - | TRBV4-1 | CASSRLAGGPNTGELFF | TGCGCCAGCAGTCGACTAGCGGGAGGCCCGAACACCGGGGAGCTGTTTTTT
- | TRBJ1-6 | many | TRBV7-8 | CASSPLSSYNSPLHF | TGTGCCAGCAGCCCGCTCAGCTCCTATAATTCACCCCTCCACTTT
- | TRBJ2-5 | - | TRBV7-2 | CASSPQSGDLGTQYF | TGTGCCAGCAGCCCTCAATCGGGGGATCTTGGGACCCAGTACTTC
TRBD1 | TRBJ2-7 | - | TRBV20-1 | CSAHHRGRLYEQYF | TGCAGTGCTCACCACAGGGGGAGATTGTACGAGCAGTACTTC
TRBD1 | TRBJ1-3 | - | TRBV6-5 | CASRQTGTAGNTIYF | TGTGCCAGCAGACAAACCGGGACAGCTGGAAACACCATATATTTT
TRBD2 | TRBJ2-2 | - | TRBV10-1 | CASSESMGLAGAANTGELFF | TGCGCCAGCAGTGAGTCTATGGGACTAGCGGGAGCCGCGAACACCGGGGAGCTGTTTTTT
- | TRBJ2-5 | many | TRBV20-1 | CSARDVTGETQYF | TGCAGTGCTAGAGATGTGACAGGAGAGACCCAGTACTTC
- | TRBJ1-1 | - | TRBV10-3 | CASIGGRTEAFF | TGTGCCAGCATAGGGGGACGGACTGAAGCTTTCTTT
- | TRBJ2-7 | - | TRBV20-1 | CSAEAGKGYEQYF | TGCAGTGCAGAAGCCGGAAAGGGCTACGAGCAGTACTTC
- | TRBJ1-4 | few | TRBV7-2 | CASRIPGANEKLFF | TGTGCCAGCAGAATCCCCGGGGCTAATGAAAAACTGTTTTTT
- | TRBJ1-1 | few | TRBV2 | CAIKGEAFF | TGTGCCATAAAGGGGGAAGCTTTCTTT
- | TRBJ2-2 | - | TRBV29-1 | CSVDLQVDTGELFF | TGCAGCGTTGACCTACAGGTAGATACCGGGGAGCTGTTTTTT
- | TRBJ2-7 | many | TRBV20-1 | CSARDRVDEQYF | TGCAGTGCTAGAGATCGAGTAGACGAGCAGTACTTC
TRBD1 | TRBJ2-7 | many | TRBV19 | CASSTMTGDEQYF | TGTGCCAGTAGCACTATGACAGGGGACGAGCAGTACTTC
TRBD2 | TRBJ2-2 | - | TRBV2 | CASRASGSGNTGELFF | TGTGCCAGCAGGGCTAGCGGGAGCGGGAACACCGGGGAGCTGTTTTTT
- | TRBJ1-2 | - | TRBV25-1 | CASRSAGSGGNTF | TGTGCCAGCAGGAGCGCCGGTTCTGGTGGAAACACCTTC
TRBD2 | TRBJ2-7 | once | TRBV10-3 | CAISEELAGDYEQYF | TGTGCCATCAGTGAGGAACTAGCGGGAGACTACGAGCAGTACTTC
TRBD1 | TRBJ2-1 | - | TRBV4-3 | CASSRGQGASDEQFF | TGCGCCAGCAGCCGCGGACAGGGGGCTAGCGATGAGCAGTTCTTC
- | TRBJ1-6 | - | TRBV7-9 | CASSPGAGDNSPLHF | TGTGCCAGCAGCCCCGGGGCAGGGGATAATTCACCCCTCCACTTT
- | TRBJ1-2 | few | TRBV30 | CAWSVRGDGGYTF | TGTGCCTGGAGTGTACGGGGGGATGGCGGCTACACCTTC
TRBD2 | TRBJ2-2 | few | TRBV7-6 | CASSSGGGRREPTGELFF | TGTGCCAGCAGCTCGGGCGGGGGGCGGCGAGAGCCCACCGGGGAGCTGTTTTTT
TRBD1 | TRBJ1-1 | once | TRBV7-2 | CANSQERGLFQAFF | TGCGCCAACAGCCAAGAAAGGGGGCTCTTTCAGGCTTTCTTT
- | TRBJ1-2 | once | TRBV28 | CASSLYGGPRGYTF | TGTGCCAGCAGTTTATATGGGGGGCCCCGCGGGTACACCTTC
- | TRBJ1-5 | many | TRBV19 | CASNTRAIGQPQHF | TGTGCCAGTAACACAAGGGCTATCGGGCAGCCCCAGCATTTT
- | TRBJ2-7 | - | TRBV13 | CASSLGGEWHEQYF | TGTGCCAGCAGTTTAGGCGGGGAGTGGCACGAGCAGTACTTC
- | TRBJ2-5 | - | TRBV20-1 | CSVMGGAETQYF | TGCAGTGTTATGGGGGGCGCGGAGACCCAGTACTTC
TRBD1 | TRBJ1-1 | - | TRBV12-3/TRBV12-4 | CASSGGQGSLVISSSEAFF | TGTGCCAGCAGCGGGGGACAGGGGAGTTTGGTTATTAGTTCATCTGAAGCTTTCTTT
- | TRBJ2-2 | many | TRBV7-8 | CASSLMRAANTGELFF | TGTGCCAGCAGCTTAATGCGGGCCGCGAACACCGGGGAGCTGTTTTTT
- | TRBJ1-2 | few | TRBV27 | CASSLSGAAGYTF | TGTGCCAGCAGTTTAAGTGGGGCGGCGGGCTACACCTTC
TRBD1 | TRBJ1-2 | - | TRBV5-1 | CASSWDRAEGYTF | TGCGCCAGCAGTTGGGACAGGGCAGAGGGCTACACCTTC
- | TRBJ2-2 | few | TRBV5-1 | CASSTIWENTGELFF | TGCGCCAGCAGCACAATATGGGAGAACACCGGGGAGCTGTTTTTT
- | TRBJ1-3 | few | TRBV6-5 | CASRAAISGNTIYF | TGTGCCAGCAGGGCGGCCATCTCTGGAAACACCATATATTTT
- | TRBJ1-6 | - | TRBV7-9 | CASSRPNSALHF | TGCGCCAGCAGCCGACCTAATTCAGCCCTCCACTTT
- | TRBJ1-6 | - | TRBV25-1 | CACSASSEGTSPLHF | -
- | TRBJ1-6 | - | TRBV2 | CANRQRTSGSYNSPLHF | TGTGCCAACAGGCAAAGGACTAGCGGCTCCTATAATTCACCCCTCCACTTT
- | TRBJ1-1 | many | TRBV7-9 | CASSWQHPEAFF | TGTGCCAGCAGTTGGCAGCATCCTGAAGCTTTCTTT
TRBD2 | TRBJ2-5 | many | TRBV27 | CASSPEGTSGQETQYF | TGTGCCAGCAGCCCAGAGGGGACTAGCGGCCAAGAGACCCAGTACTTC
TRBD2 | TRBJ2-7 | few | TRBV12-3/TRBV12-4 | CASRTSGFYEQYF | TGTGCCAGCCGGACTAGCGGATTCTACGAGCAGTACTTC
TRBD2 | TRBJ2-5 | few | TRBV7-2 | CASSLALYSGGPAETQYF | TGTGCCAGCAGCTTAGCTTTGTATTCGGGGGGGCCGGCGGAGACCCAGTACTTC
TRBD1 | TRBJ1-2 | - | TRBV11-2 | CASSVGEGAGYTF | TGTGCCAGCAGCGTCGGAGAGGGGGCGGGCTACACCTTC
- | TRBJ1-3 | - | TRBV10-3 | CATSGVGGNTIYF | TGTGCCACTTCCGGTGTCGGGGGGAACACCATATATTTT
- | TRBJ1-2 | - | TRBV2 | CASSPFVNGYTF | TGTGCCAGCAGCCCCTTCGTGAATGGCTACACCTTC
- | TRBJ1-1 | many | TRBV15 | CATSRGEFPGNTEAFF | TGTGCCACCAGCAGAGGAGAATTCCCAGGGAACACTGAAGCTTTCTTT
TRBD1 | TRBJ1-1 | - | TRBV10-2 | CASSGGTGVMNTEAFF | TGCGCCAGCAGTGGGGGGACAGGGGTCATGAACACTGAAGCTTTCTTT
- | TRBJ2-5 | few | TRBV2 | CASSEAPATLGGTQYF | TGTGCCAGCAGTGAAGCGCCGGCCACCCTTGGCGGGACCCAGTACTTC
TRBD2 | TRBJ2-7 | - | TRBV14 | CASSHGLAGQREQYF | TGTGCCAGCAGCCATGGACTAGCGGGTCAACGCGAGCAGTACTTC